The source of this T cell receptor beta chain is a study of cytomegalovirus exposure and HLA in healthy donors. The PCR had 60 Vbeta and 13 Jbeta primers. Method: immunoSEQ multiplex PCR; TCRdb's copy keeps in-frame clones and lacks some. Its listing shows tens of thousands of clones. V dropped 6 bases and J dropped 2 bases, with 9 bases sitting between them. In germline, CDR1 is MNHEY, CDR2 SMNVEV (reference sequence). CDR3 length equals 13 residues. V gene TRBV27 combines with J gene TRBJ2-3; D might be TRBD2 (5 bases). The sequencing sample was made of PBMCs. This clonotype originated in a woman in her twenties or thirties in good health and CMV-seronegative. The CDR3 loop is CASREDSTDTQYF. CDR3 DNA sequence: TGTGCCAGCAGAGAGGACTCCACAGATACGCAGTATTTT.